This TCR beta chain was captured by sequencing in a study of T cell changes during pregnancy in multiple sclerosis. Sequencing used immunoSEQ multiplex PCR; TCRdb keeps in-frame clones, though not all of them. The data contain around 50,000 clones, about nine tenths of them singletons. This CDR3 region has 14 residues. The V gene's germline CDR1 is SEHNR and CDR2 FQNEAQ (reference sequence). The germline V and J ends were trimmed by 5 bases and 5 bases, with 15 bases remaining between them. The specimen comprised peripheral blood, sampled after pregnancy. V gene TRBV7-9 combines with J gene TRBJ1-2; D not certain. This clonotype was sampled from a female donor in good health, enrolled as a control in a pregnancy study. CDR3 amino acids: CASSLSGSTYGYTF. CDR3 bases: TGTGCCAGCAGCCTGTCGGGATCCACTTATGGCTACACCTTC.